This T cell receptor beta chain was sequenced for a study of a mutant IDH1 vaccine in newly diagnosed glioma. Trimming stripped 3 bases from V and 7 bases from J, with 12 bases between. In germline, CDR1 is SEHNR, CDR2 FQNEAQ (reference sequence). CDR3 size: 13 residues. Libraries were prepared by immunoSEQ multiplex PCR; TCRdb keeps only in-frame clonotypes and omits some of them. The sample contains more than 80,000 clones, 83% of which appear only once. Described time point: baseline, week 1 (first vaccination visit). Documented treatment: pre-vaccination baseline after standard-of-care therapy. Sequencing used PBMCs, obtained from a glioma patient treated with radiotherapy, temozolomide or both. V usage is TRBV7-9 and J usage is TRBJ1-1; D is perhaps TRBD1 (5 bases). This TCR came from a woman aged 50 to 60 with glioma. The CDR3: CASSFGTPYEAFF. The DNA for the CDR3 is TGTGCCAGCAGCTTCGGGACTCCCTATGAAGCTTTCTTT.